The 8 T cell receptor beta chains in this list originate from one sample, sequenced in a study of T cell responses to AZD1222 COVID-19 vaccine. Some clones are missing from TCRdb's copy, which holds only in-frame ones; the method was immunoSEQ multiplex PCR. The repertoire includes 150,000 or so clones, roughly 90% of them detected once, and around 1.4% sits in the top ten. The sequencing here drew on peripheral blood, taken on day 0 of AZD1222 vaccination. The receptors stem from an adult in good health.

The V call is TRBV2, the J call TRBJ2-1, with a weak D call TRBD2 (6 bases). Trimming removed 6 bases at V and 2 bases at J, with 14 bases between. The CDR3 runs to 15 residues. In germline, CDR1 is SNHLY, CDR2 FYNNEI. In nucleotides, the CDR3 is TGTGCCAGCAGCGGACCGGGGGAGGCCTACAATGAGCAGTTCTTC. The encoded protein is CASSGPGEAYNEQFF.

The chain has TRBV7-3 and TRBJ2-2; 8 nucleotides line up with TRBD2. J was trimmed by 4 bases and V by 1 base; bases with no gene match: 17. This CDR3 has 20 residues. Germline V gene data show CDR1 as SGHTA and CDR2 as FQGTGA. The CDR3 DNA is TGTGCCAGCAGCTTAATTGGCATTCTGAATACGGGGACTAGCACCGGGGAGCTGTTTTTT. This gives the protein CASSLIGILNTGTSTGELFF.

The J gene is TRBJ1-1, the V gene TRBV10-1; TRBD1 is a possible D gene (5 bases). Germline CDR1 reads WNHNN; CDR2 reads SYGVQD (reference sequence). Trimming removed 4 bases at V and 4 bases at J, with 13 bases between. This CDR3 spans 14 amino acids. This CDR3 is CASSVATQGTEAFF. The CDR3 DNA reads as TGCGCCAGCAGTGTAGCGACCCAGGGCACTGAAGCTTTCTTT.

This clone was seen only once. The CDR3 is CASSQAGRGGRKDEQFF. The DNA for the CDR3 is TGTGCCAGCAGCCAAGCGGGGCGGGGGGGCCGTAAGGATGAGCAGTTCTTC. The rearrangement links TRBV25-1 to TRBJ2-1, with 9 bases aligning to TRBD2. The junction had 17 bases not matched to a gene; V was cut back by 6 bases and J by 8 bases. CDR3 length equals 17 residues. CDR1 is MGHDK, CDR2 SYGVNS, per germline.

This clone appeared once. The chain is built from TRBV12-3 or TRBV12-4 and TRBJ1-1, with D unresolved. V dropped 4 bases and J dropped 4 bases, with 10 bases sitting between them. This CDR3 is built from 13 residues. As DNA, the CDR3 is TGTGCCAGCAGTTATACGTGGGGCACTGAAGCTTTCTTT. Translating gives CASSYTWGTEAFF.

The CDR3 DNA sequence: TGTGCCAGCAGCGAATCCTCTGGGGCCAACGTCCTGACTTTC. This codes for CASSESSGANVLTF. V and J are TRBV7-9 and TRBJ2-6; D gene ambiguous. The CDR3 length is 14 residues. Trimming pared 5 bases from V and 0 bases from J, leaving 5 bases between. The germline gives CDR1 SEHNR, CDR2 FQNEAQ (reference sequence).

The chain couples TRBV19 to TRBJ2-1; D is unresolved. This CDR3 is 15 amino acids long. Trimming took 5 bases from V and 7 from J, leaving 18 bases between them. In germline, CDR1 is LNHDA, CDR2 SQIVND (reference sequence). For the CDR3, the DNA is TGTGCCAGTAGTGGTTCGGCTTCTAGACGGAATGAGCAGTTCTTC. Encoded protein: CASSGSASRRNEQFF.

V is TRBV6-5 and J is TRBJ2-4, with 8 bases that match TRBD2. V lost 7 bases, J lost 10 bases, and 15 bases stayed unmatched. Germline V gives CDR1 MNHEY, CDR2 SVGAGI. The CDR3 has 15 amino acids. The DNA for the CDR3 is TGTGCCAGCACCCAAGACCCCCGGGGCGGGGGGATTCAGTACTTC. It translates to CASTQDPRGGGIQYF.